This T cell receptor (beta chain) was sequenced during a study of shared clonotypes between healthy human individuals. CDR3 length: 16 residues. CDR1 and CDR2 from the germline V gene are SGHDN and FVKESK. J lost 2 bases, V lost 0 bases, and 3 bases had no gene match. Generated by immunoSEQ multiplex PCR, the TCRdb table keeps only in-frame clones and is missing some. The sample has some 2,100,000 clones; just over 90% are singletons. Naivety among CD8 cells was defined by CD45RO negativity and positive CCR7 selection, thereby excluding terminally differentiated effector memory CD45RA+ cells. This TCR derives from a man between 18 and 35 years old in good health. Some clones in this sample may be carry-over from other donors' samples. Sequencing input: naive CD8+ T cells from PBMCs. The chain carries TRBV14 and TRBJ1-4; 7 bases line up with TRBD1. The CDR3 nucleotides read TGTGCCAGCAGCCAAGATTACAGGGGCACTAATGAAAAACTGTTTTTT. It is translated as CASSQDYRGTNEKLFF. Using reference TRBV14 and TRBJ1-4 for the parts outside the CDR3, the full variable domain is EAGVTQFPSHSVIEKGQTVTLRCDPISGHDNLYWYRRVMGKEIKFLLHFVKESKQDESGMPNNRFLAERTGGTYSTLKVQPAELEDSGVYFCASSQDYRGTNEKLFFGSGTQLSVL.